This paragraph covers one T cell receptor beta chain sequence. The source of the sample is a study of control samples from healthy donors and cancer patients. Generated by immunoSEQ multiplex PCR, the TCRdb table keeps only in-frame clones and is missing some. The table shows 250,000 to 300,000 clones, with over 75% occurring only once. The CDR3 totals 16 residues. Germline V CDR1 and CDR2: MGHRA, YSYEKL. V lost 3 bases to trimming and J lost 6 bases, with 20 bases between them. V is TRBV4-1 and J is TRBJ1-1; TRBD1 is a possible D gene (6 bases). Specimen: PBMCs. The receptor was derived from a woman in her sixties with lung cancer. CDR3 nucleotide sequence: TGCGCCAGCAGCCAGGTTACACAGGGCGGAGGGGCTGAAGCTTTCTTT. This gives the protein CASSQVTQGGGAEAFF.